Each of the 19 T cell receptor beta chains below was sequenced from the same sample in a study of cytomegalovirus exposure and HLA in healthy donors (TCRdb year 2017). Libraries were prepared through the immunoSEQ multiplex PCR assay. For the multiplex PCR, a mixture combining 60 forward primers for TCR Vbeta segments and 13 reverse primers for TCR Jbeta segments was used. TCRdb obtained this table from immuneACCESS and retained in-frame rearrangements with V and J assigned. These tables miss some clones; where compared with another copy, unresolved V genes account for less than half of the shortfall, and the remainder is unexplained. The sample contains more than 150,000 clones, over 65% of them found a single time. Of the sample, roughly 2.6% falls within the top ten clones. Sequencing used PBMCs. These receptor sequences come from a woman in her fifties or sixties in good health and CMV-seropositive.

The chain links TRBV6-1 to TRBJ2-7; the match to TRBD2 covers 8 bases. From germline, CDR1 is MNHNS and CDR2 SASEGT. The CDR3 covers 19 residues. The trim removed 3 bases at V and 2 bases at J, leaving 18 bases unmatched. CDR3 sequence: CASSDRRWEKAGVTYEQYF. DNA for the CDR3: TGTGCCAGCAGTGACAGACGTTGGGAAAAAGCGGGGGTCACCTACGAGCAGTACTTC.

The V and J genes are TRBV6-6 and TRBJ1-5, with 9 bases fitting TRBD1. Losses at the gene ends were 0 bases for V and 10 bases for J; bases not matched to a gene: 7. The length of the CDR3 is 15 residues. Germline values: CDR1 MNHNY, CDR2 SVGAGI (reference sequence). In DNA form, the CDR3 reads TGTGCCAGCAGTTACTCTGTGGGACAGGGTTCCCCCCAGCATTTT. Its protein product is CASSYSVGQGSPQHF.

Points on this clone: Germline and junction disagree at one end, which may indicate a read error. The chain recombines TRBV4-1 with TRBJ2-1; 10 bases fit TRBD2. The CDR3 totals 16 residues. Germline CDR1 reads MGHRA; CDR2 reads YSYEKL. The CDR3 spells CASSQDTSGGAAEQFF. DNA of the CDR3: TGTGCCAGCAGCCAAGATACCAGCGGGGGGGCTGCTGAGCAGTTCTTC.

The chain carries TRBV20-1 and TRBJ1-1; D is possibly TRBD1 (5 bases). V lost 3 bases and J lost 7, with 9 bases in between. CDR3 length: 11 residues. Germline loops: CDR1 DFQATT, CDR2 SNEGSKA (reference sequence). The CDR3 DNA is TGCAGTGCTAGGTCGGGGGGTGAAGCTTTCTTT. Translating gives CSARSGGEAFF.

The chain has TRBV6-6 and TRBJ1-1, with 9 nucleotides matching TRBD1. The length of the CDR3 is 15 residues. The V gene's germline CDR1 is MNHNY and CDR2 SVGAGI (reference sequence). With V trimmed by 4 bases and J by 4 bases, 7 bases remained unmatched. The DNA of the CDR3 is TGTGCCAGCAGTTGGGGACAGGGCCGGGGCACTGAAGCTTTCTTT. Its protein is CASSWGQGRGTEAFF.

The chain joins TRBV5-1 to TRBJ2-5; 16 bases are a match to TRBD2. With V trimmed by 3 bases and J by 8 bases, 10 bases remained unmatched. Germline assignment: CDR1 SGHRS and CDR2 YFSETQ. The CDR3 has 17 residues. CDR3 bases: TGCGCCAGCAGCTCCTCCGGGACTAGCGGGGGGGCAGGAACCCAGTACTTC. Protein: CASSSSGTSGGAGTQYF. Combining the CDR3 with reference TRBV5-1 and TRBJ2-5 gives the whole variable domain KAGVTQTPRYLIKTRGQQVTLSCSPISGHRSVSWYQQTPGQGLQFLFEYFSETQRNKGNFPGRFSGRQFSNSRSEMNVSTLELGDSALYLCASSSSGTSGGAGTQYFGPGTRLLVL.

The rearrangement uses TRBV4-2 and TRBJ1-3; D is uncertain. This CDR3 is built from 16 residues. Germline V gene data show CDR1 as LGHNA and CDR2 as YNFKEQ. Trimming took 0 bases from V and 4 from J, leaving 13 bases between them. CDR3 region: CASSQDIGIRGNTIYF. For the CDR3, the DNA is TGTGCCAGCAGCCAAGATATAGGCATCAGGGGAAACACCATATATTTT.

The chain combines TRBV19 with TRBJ1-5, with TRBD1 matching 8 bases. CDR3 length equals 15 residues. The ends lost 1 base at V and 5 bases at J; junction bases unmatched: 4. Germline V gene data show CDR1 as LNHDA and CDR2 as SQIVND (reference sequence). The CDR3 loop reads CASSIGTGFYQPQHF. The CDR3 nucleotides read TGTGCCAGTAGTATAGGGACAGGGTTTTATCAGCCCCAGCATTTT.

V is TRBV2 and J is TRBJ2-3; 8 bases line up with TRBD1. J gave up 0 bases and V 6 bases, and 5 bases lay outside the gene matches. The CDR3 runs to 15 residues. CDR1 is SNHLY and CDR2 is FYNNEI in the germline V gene. The CDR3 DNA is TGTGCCAGCAGAAAGGGACAGGCTAGCACAGATACGCAGTATTTT. It translates to CASRKGQASTDTQYF. Together with reference TRBV2 and TRBJ2-3, the CDR3 gives the full variable domain: EPEVTQTPSHQVTQMGQEVILRCVPISNHLYFYWYRQILGQKVEFLVSFYNNEISEKSEIFDDQFSVERPDGSNFTLKIRSTKLEDSAMYFCASRKGQASTDTQYFGPGTRLTVL.

The rearrangement joins TRBV6-1 to TRBJ1-1; D may be TRBD1 (6 bases). This CDR3 is built from 13 residues. Germline V gene sequence: CDR1 MNHNS, CDR2 SASEGT. Trimming removed 5 bases from V and 11 bases from J, with 18 bases in between. CDR3 bases: TGTGCCAGCAGTTCCCGGGACACTCAAGATGCTTTCTTT. Translating gives CASSSRDTQDAFF.

This chain connects TRBV15 to TRBJ2-1; 10 positions match TRBD1. V lost 6 bases to trimming and J lost 4 bases; unmatched junction nucleotides: 12. CDR1 LNHNV and CDR2 YYDKDF come from the germline V gene (reference sequence). The CDR3 length is 17 residues. The CDR3 region has the DNA TGTGCCACCAGTAGTCTCTTTCCGGGACAGGGGTACAATGAGCAGTTCTTC. Protein sequence: CATSSLFPGQGYNEQFF.

This chain connects TRBV2 to TRBJ2-3; D is unclear. CDR1 SNHLY and CDR2 FYNNEI come from the germline V gene. With 5 bases removed from V and 0 bases from J, the gap between germline ends came to 6 bases. The CDR3 is 13 amino acids. The CDR3 reads CASSTYSTDTQYF. As DNA, the CDR3 is TGTGCCAGCAGTACTTACAGCACAGATACGCAGTATTTT.

This clone was detected a few times. This same CDR3 is encoded by further DNA sequences in the sample. This chain links TRBV6-1 with TRBJ1-1, with D possibly matching TRBD1 (5 bases). Trimming removed 5 bases at V and 5 bases at J, with 9 bases between. The CDR3 contains 12 residues. Per the germline V gene, CDR1 is MNHNS and CDR2 is SASEGT. CDR3: CASSSQGTEAFF. In DNA, the CDR3 is TGTGCCAGCAGTTCCCAGGGTACTGAAGCTTTCTTT.

This rearrangement joins TRBV6-5 to TRBJ2-5, with D possibly matching TRBD1 (6 bases). The DNA end is a closer match to TRBJ2-7, so the J assignment may be wrong. Germline V CDR1 and CDR2: MNHEY, SVGAGI. This CDR3 comprises 14 residues. CDR3 in DNA: TGTGCCAGGGACCGTTGGCAGGGGAAGTACGAGCAGTACTTC. Translating gives CARDRWQGKYEQYF.

The J gene is TRBJ2-6, the V gene TRBV28; D is unresolved. The CDR3 sequence is 16 residues long. V was pared by 3 bases and J by 2 bases, with 11 bases between. CDR1 and CDR2 (germline): MDHEN, SYDVKM. The CDR3 region has the DNA TGTGCCAGCAGTTTGTCGGTCTTAGCTGGGGCCAACGTCCTGACTTTC. It encodes CASSLSVLAGANVLTF.

This clone was counted between two and nine times. The chain is built from TRBV2 and TRBJ1-1, with D unclear. This CDR3 is built from 13 residues. CDR1 and CDR2 from the germline V gene are SNHLY and FYNNEI. V gave up 4 bases and J gave up 4 bases, with 10 bases separating them. The CDR3 protein is CASSGEGGTEAFF. The DNA of the CDR3 is TGTGCCAGCAGTGGAGAGGGAGGCACTGAAGCTTTCTTT.

This chain links TRBV2 with TRBJ2-3, with 10 bases fitting TRBD2. Germline V gene lookup returns CDR1 SNHLY and CDR2 FYNNEI. V gave up 8 bases and J gave up 4 bases; unmatched junction bases: 9. CDR3 length: 15 amino acids. CDR3 DNA: TGTGCCAGCGGGACCAGCGGGGGGGCAGCAGATACGCAGTATTTT. It translates to CASGTSGGAADTQYF.

V is TRBV6-5 and J is TRBJ2-3; D gene unclear. This CDR3 has 13 residues. Trimming took off 5 bases at V and 8 bases at J, with 14 bases between the two ends. CDR1 and CDR2 (germline): MNHEY, SVGAGI. CDR3: CASSTVGAPTQYF. The CDR3 DNA reads TGTGCCAGCAGTACCGTCGGAGCTCCTACGCAGTATTTT.

This clone has just one count. CDR3 sequence: CASSYSTGYGYTF. The CDR3 nucleotides are TGTGCCAGCAGTTACAGCACGGGGTATGGCTACACCTTC. This chain uses TRBV6-5 with TRBJ1-2; no reliable D call. Germline-derived CDR1 and CDR2 are MNHEY and SVGAGI. Trimming took off 2 bases at V and 5 bases at J, with 9 bases between the two ends. The CDR3 consists of 13 residues.